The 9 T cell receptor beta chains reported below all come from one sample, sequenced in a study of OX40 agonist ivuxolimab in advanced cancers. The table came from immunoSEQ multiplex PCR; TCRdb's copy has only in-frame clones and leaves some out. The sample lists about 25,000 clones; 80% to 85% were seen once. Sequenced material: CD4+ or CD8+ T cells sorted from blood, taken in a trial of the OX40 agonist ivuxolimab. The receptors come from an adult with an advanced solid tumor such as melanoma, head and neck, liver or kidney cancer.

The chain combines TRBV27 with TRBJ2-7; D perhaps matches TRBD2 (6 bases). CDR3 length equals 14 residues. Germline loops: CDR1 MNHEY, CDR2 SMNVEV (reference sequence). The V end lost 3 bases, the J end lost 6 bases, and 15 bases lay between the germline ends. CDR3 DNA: TGTGCCAGCAGTTTGGTCCGGAGGGGAGGCGAGCAGTACTTC. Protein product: CASSLVRRGGEQYF.

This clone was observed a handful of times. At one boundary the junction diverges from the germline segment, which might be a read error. The CDR3, as DNA: TGTGCCAGCAGCATCCAGACAAAGCACTTC. Translation: CASSIQTKHF. V usage is TRBV7-3 and J usage is TRBJ2-7, with D unclear. CDR3 size: 10 residues. Germline CDR1 reads SGHTA; CDR2 reads FQGTGA.

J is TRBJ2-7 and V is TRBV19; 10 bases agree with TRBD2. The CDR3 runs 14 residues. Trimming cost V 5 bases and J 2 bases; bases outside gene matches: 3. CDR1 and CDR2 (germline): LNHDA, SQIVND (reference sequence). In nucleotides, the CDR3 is TGTGCCAGTAGTTCAGCGGGAGGGCCCTACGAGCAGTACTTC. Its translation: CASSSAGGPYEQYF.

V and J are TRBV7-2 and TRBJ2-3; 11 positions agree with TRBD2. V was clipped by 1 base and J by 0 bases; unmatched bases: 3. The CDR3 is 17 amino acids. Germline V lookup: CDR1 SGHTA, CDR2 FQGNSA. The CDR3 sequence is CASSLGTSGLSTDTQYF. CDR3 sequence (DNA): TGTGCCAGCAGCTTAGGGACTAGCGGGTTGAGCACAGATACGCAGTATTTT.

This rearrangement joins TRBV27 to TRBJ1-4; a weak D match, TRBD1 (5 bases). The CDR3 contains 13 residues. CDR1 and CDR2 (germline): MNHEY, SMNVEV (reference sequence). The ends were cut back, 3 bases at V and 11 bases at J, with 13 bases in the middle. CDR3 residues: CASSFGALGKLFF. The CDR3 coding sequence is TGTGCCAGCAGTTTTGGGGCCCTTGGGAAACTGTTTTTT.

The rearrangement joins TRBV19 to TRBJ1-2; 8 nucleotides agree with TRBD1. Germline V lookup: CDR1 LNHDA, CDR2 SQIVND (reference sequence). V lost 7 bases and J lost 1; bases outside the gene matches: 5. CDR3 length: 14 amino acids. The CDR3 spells CASTRDRFNYGYTF. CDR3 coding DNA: TGTGCCAGTACCCGGGACAGGTTTAACTATGGCTACACCTTC.

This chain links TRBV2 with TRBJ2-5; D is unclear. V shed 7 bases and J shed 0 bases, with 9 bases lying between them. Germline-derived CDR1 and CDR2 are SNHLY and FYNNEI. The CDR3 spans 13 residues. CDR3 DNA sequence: TGTGCCAGCATCGGGCAGCACCAAGAGACCCAGTACTTC. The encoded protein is CASIGQHQETQYF.

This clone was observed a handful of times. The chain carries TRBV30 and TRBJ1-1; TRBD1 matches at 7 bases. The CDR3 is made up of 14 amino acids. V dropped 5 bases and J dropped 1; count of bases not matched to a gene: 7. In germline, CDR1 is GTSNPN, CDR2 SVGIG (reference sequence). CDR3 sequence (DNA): TGTGCCTGGGGACCGACAGGGTGGAACACTGAAGCTTTCTTT. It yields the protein CAWGPTGWNTEAFF.

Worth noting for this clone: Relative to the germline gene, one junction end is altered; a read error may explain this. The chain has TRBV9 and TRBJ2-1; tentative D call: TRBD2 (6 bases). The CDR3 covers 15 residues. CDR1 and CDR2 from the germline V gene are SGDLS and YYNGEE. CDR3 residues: CASSVDSGYYNGQFF. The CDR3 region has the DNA TGTGCCAGCAGCGTAGACAGCGGGTACTACAATGGGCAGTTCTTC.